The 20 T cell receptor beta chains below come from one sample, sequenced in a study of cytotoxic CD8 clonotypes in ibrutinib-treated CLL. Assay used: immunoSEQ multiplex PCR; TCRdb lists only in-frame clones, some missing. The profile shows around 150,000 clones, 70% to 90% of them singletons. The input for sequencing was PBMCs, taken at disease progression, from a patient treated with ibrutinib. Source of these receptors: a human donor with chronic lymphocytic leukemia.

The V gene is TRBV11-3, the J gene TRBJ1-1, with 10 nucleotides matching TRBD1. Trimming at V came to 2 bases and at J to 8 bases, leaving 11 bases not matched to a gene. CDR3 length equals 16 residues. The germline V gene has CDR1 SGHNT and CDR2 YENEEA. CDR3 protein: CASSLYGQGGSGEAFF. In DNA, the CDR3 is TGTGCCAGCAGCTTATACGGACAGGGGGGCTCCGGAGAAGCTTTCTTT.

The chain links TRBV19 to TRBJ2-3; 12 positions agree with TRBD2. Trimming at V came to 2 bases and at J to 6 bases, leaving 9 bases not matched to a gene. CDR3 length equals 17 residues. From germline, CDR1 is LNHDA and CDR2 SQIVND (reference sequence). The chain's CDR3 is CASSIPPRLAGDDTQYF. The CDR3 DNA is TGTGCCAGTAGTATACCCCCCAGACTAGCGGGAGACGATACGCAGTATTTT. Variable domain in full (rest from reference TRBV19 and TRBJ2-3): DGGITQSPKYLFRKEGQNVTLSCEQNLNHDAMYWYRQDPGQGLRLIYYSQIVNDFQKGDIAEGYSVSREKKESFPLTVTSAQKNPTAFYLCASSIPPRLAGDDTQYFGPGTRLTVL.

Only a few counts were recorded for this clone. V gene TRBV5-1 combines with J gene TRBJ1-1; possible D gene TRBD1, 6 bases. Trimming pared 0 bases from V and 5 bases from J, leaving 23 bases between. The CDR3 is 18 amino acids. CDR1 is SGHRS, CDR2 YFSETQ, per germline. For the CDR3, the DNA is TGCGCCAGCAGCTTGGCCGAACGGCAGGGGTCCTTAATAACTGAAGCTTTCTTT. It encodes CASSLAERQGSLITEAFF. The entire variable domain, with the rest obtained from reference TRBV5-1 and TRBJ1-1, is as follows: KAGVTQTPRYLIKTRGQQVTLSCSPISGHRSVSWYQQTPGQGLQFLFEYFSETQRNKGNFPGRFSGRQFSNSRSEMNVSTLELGDSALYLCASSLAERQGSLITEAFFGQGTRLTVV.

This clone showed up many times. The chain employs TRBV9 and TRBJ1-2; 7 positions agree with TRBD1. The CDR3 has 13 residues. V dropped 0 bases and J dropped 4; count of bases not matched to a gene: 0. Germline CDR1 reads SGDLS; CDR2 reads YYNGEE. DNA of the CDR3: TGTGCCAGCAGCGTAGACAGGGGCTATGGCTACACCTTC. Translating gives CASSVDRGYGYTF.

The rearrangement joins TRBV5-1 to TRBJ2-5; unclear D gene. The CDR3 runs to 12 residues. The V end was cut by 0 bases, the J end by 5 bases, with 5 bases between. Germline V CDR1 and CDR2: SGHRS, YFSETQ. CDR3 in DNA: TGCGCCAGCAGCTTGGCCCTGGAGACCCAGTACTTC. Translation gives CASSLALETQYF.

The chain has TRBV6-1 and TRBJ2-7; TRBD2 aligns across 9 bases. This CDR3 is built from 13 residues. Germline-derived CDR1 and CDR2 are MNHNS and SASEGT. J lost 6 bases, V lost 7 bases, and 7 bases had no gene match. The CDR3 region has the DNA TGTGCCAGCACGCTAGCGGGACTCTCCGAGCAGTACTTC. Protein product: CASTLAGLSEQYF.

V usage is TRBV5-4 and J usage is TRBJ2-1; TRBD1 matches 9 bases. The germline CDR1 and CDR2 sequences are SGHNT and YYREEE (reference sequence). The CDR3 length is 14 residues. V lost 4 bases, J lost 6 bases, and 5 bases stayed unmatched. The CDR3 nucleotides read TGTGCCAGCAGCCTTGGGGACAGGGTCAATGAGCAGTTCTTC. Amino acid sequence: CASSLGDRVNEQFF.

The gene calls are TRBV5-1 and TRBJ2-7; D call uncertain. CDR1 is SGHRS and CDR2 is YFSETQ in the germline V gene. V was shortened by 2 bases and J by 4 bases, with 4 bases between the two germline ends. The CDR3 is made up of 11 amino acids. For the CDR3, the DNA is TGCGCCAGCAGCTTACGGTACGAGCAGTACTTC. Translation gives CASSLRYEQYF.

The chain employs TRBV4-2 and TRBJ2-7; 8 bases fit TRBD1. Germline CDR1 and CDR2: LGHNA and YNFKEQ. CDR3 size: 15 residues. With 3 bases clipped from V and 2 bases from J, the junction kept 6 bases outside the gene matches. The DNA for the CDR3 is TGTGCCAGCAGCCAGGCCGGGACAGGCGCCTACGAGCAGTACTTC. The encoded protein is CASSQAGTGAYEQYF.

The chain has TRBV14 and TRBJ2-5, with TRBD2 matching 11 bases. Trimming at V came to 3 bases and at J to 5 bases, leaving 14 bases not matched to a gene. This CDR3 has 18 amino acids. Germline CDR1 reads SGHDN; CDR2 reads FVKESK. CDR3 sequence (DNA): TGTGCCAGCAGCCATAAGAGGAATAGCGGGAGGGCTCGGGAGACCCAGTACTTC. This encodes CASSHKRNSGRARETQYF. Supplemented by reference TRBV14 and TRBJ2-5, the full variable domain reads EAGVTQFPSHSVIEKGQTVTLRCDPISGHDNLYWYRRVMGKEIKFLLHFVKESKQDESGMPNNRFLAERTGGTYSTLKVQPAELEDSGVYFCASSHKRNSGRARETQYFGPGTRLLVL.

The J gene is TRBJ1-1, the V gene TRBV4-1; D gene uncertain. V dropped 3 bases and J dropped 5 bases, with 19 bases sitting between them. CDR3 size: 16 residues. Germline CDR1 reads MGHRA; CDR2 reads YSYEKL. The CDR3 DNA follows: TGCGCCAGCAGCCACTCCCGATCTCGGGGAGGAACTGAAGCTTTCTTT. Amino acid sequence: CASSHSRSRGGTEAFF.

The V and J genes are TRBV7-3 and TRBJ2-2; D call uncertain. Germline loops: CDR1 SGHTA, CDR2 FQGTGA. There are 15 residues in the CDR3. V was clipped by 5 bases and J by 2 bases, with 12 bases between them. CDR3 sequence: CASSPLVGNTGELFF. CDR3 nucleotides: TGTGCCAGCAGCCCCTTGGTCGGAAACACCGGGGAGCTGTTTTTT.

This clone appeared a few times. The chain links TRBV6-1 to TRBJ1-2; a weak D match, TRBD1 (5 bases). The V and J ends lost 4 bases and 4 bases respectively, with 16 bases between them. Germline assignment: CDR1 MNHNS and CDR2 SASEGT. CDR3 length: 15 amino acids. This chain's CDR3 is CASSVSSGASYGYTF. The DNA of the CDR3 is TGTGCCAGCAGTGTTTCCTCCGGGGCCAGCTATGGCTACACCTTC.

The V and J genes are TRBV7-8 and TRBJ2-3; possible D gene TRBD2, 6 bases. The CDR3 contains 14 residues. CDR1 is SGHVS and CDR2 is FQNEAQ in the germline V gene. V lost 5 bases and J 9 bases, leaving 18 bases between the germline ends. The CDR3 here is CASSPRGGPATQYF. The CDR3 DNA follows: TGTGCCAGCAGCCCGAGGGGAGGTCCGGCCACGCAGTATTTT. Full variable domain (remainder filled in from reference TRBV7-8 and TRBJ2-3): GAGVSQSPRYKVAKRGQDVALRCDPISGHVSLFWYQQALGQGPEFLTYFQNEAQLDKSGLPSDRFFAERPEGSVSTLKIQRTQQEDSAVYLCASSPRGGPATQYFGPGTRLTVL.

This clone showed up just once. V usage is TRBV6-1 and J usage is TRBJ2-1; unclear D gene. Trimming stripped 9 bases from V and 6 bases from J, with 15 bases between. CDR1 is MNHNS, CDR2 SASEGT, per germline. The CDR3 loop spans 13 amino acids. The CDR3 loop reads CASSRRWGNEQFF. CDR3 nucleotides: TGTGCCAGTAGCAGGAGATGGGGCAATGAGCAGTTCTTC.

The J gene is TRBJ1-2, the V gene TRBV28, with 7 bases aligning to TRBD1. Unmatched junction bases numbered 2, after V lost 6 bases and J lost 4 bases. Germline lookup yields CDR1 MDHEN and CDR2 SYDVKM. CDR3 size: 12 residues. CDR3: CASSGQAYGYTF. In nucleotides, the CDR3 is TGTGCCAGCAGCGGACAGGCCTATGGCTACACCTTC.

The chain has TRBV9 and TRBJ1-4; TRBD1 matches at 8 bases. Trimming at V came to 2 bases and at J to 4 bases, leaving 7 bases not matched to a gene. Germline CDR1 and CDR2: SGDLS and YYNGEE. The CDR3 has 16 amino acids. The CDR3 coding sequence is TGTGCCAGCAGCGTCCGGACGACAGGGGATAATGAAAAACTGTTTTTT. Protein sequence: CASSVRTTGDNEKLFF.

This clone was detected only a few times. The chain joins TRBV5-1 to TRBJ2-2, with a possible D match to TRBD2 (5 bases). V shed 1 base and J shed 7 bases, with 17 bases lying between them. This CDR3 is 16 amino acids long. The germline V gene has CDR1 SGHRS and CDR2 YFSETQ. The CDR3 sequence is CASSLSVSGFDGELFF. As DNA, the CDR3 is TGCGCCAGCAGCTTGTCCGTCTCGGGATTTGACGGGGAGCTGTTTTTT.

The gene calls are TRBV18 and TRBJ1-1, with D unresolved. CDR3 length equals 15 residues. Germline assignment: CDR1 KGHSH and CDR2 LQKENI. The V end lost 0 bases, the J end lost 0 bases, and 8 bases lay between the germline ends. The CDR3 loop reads CASSPPGNMNTEAFF. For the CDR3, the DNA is TGTGCCAGCTCACCACCCGGGAATATGAACACTGAAGCTTTCTTT.

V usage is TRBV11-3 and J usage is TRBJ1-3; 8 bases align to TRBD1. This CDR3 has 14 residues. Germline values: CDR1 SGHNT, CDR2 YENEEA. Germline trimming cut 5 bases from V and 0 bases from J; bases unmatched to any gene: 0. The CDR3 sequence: CASSDRGSGNTIYF. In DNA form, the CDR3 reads TGTGCCAGCAGCGACAGGGGCTCTGGAAACACCATATATTTT.